The source of this TCR beta chain is a study of CD8+ T cells in alopecia areata. General observations from the study: Many expanded lesional clones persisted in scalp and blood during tofacitinib.

The CDR3 extends over 14 amino acids. Trimming removed 0 bases at V and 0 bases at J, with 6 bases between. CDR1 and CDR2 (germline): SGDLS, YYNGEE. As regards this clone: Its antigen is undetermined.

Isolated RNA was reverse transcribed into cDNA used as the sequencing template. Data came from immunoSEQ multiplex PCR; TCRdb stores just in-frame clones and leaves some out. The sample shows 200,000 to 250,000 clones, 50% to 60% of them seen only once. Treatment denoted: oral pan-JAK inhibitor, 5-10 mg twice daily. This specimen consisted of CD4+ T cells sorted from blood, obtained at week 4, from a patient treated with tofacitinib. The clonotype was recovered from a human donor with alopecia areata. The rearrangement uses TRBV9 and TRBJ1-1; D not certain. The CDR3 coding sequence is TGTGCCAGCAGCGTAGATGCCTTGAACACTGAAGCTTTCTTT. Its translation is CASSVDALNTEAFF. Full variable domain (missing parts from reference TRBV9 and TRBJ1-1): DSGVTQTPKHLITATGQRVTLRCSPRSGDLSVYWYQQSLDQGLQFLIQYYNGEERAKGNILERFSAQQFPDLHSELNLSSLELGDSALYFCASSVDALNTEAFFGQGTRLTVV.